What follows is one T cell receptor (beta chain) and its context. The data derive from a study of blood T cell repertoires in COVID-19. The V end was cut by 4 bases, the J end by 5 bases, with 18 bases between. Germline V CDR1 and CDR2: MNHEY, SMNVEV (reference sequence). This CDR3 is built from 15 residues. The repertoire was sequenced with immunoSEQ multiplex PCR; TCRdb's copy has only in-frame clones and lacks some. Of some 210,000 clones listed, about 94% were seen once; the top ten hold 0.8% to 1%. The receptor was isolated from a man in his sixties with COVID-19, enrolled during active disease. The chain joins TRBV27 to TRBJ2-7, with D tentatively TRBD2 (6 bases). The sequencing sample was made of peripheral blood. As DNA, the CDR3 is TGTGCCAGCAGTTCGGTGGGTTGGGGAGGCCACGAGCAGTACTTC. Amino acid sequence: CASSSVGWGGHEQYF.